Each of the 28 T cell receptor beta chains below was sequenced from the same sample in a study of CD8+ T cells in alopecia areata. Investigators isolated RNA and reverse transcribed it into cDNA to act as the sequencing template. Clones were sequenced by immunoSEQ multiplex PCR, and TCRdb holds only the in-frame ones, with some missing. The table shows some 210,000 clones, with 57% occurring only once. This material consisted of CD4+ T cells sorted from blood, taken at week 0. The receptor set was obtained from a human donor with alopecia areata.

CDR3 sequence reads: CSVGRGRGDTQYF. In DNA, the CDR3 is TGCAGCGTTGGCAGGGGGCGAGGTGATACGCAGTATTTT. The J gene is TRBJ2-3, the V gene TRBV29-1, with 8 bases lining up with TRBD1. The V gene's germline CDR1 is SQVTM and CDR2 ANQGSEA. The V and J ends lost 4 bases and 6 bases, in that order; junction bases with no gene match: 6. CDR3 length equals 13 residues.

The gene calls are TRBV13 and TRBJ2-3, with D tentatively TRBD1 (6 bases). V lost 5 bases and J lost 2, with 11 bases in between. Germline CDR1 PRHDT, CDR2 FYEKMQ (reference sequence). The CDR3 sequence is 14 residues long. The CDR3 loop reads CASSLRTVTDTQYF. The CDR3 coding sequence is TGTGCCAGCAGCCTAAGGACAGTCACAGATACGCAGTATTTT.

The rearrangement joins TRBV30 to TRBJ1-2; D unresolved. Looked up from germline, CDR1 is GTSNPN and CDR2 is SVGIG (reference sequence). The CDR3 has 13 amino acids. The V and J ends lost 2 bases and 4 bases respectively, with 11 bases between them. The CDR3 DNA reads TGTGCCTGGAGTTTGCCACTCTCCTATGGCTACACCTTC. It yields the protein CAWSLPLSYGYTF.

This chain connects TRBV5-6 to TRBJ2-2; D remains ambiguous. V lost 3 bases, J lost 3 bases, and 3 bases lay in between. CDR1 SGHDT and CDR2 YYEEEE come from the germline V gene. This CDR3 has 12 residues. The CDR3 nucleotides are TGTGCCAGCAGCTATGACACCGGGGAGCTGTTTTTT. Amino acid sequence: CASSYDTGELFF.

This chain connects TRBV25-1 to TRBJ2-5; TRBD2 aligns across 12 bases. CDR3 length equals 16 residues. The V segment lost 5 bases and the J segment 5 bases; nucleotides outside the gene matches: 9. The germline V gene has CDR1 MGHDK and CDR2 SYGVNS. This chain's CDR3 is CASSPLAGGPDETQYF. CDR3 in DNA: TGTGCCAGCAGTCCCCTAGCGGGAGGGCCAGATGAGACCCAGTACTTC. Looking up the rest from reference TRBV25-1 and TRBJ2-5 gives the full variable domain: EADIYQTPRYLVIGTGKKITLECSQTMGHDKMYWYQQDPGMELHLIHYSYGVNSTEKGDLSSESTVSRIRTEHFPLTLESARPSHTSQYLCASSPLAGGPDETQYFGPGTRLLVL.

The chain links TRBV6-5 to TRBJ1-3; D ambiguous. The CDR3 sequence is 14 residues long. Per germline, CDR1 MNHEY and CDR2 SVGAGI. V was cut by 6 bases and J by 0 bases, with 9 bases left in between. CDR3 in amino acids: CASRRDVSGNTIYF. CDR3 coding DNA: TGTGCCAGCAGGCGGGATGTCTCTGGAAACACCATATATTTT.

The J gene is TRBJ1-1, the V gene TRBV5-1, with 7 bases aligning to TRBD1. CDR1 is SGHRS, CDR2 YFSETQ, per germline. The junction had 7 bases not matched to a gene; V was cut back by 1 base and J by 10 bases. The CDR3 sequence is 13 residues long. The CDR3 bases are TGCGCCAGCAGCTTGTCAGGGACAGAGGGAGCTTTCTTT. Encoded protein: CASSLSGTEGAFF. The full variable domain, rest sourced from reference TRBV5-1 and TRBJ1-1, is KAGVTQTPRYLIKTRGQQVTLSCSPISGHRSVSWYQQTPGQGLQFLFEYFSETQRNKGNFPGRFSGRQFSNSRSEMNVSTLELGDSALYLCASSLSGTEGAFFGQGTRLTVV.

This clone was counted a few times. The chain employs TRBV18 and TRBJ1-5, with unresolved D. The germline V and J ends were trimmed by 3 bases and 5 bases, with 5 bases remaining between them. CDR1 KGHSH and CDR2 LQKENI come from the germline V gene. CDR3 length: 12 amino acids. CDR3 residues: CASSPADQPQHF. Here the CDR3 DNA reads TGTGCCAGCTCACCCGCGGATCAGCCCCAGCATTTT.

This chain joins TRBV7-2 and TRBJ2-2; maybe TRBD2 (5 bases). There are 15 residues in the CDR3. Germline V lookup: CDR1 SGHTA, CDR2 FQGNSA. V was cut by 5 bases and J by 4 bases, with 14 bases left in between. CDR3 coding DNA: TGTGCCAGCAGCCGGGATAAGCTGCGCACCGGGGAGCTGTTTTTT. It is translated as CASSRDKLRTGELFF.

CDR3 protein: CSVVTTAEQYF. The CDR3 DNA is TGCAGCGTTGTAACGACCGCGGAGCAGTACTTC. The V and J genes are TRBV29-1 and TRBJ2-7; no reliable D call. Germline loops: CDR1 SQVTM, CDR2 ANQGSEA. This CDR3 is 11 amino acids long. Trimming cost V 4 bases and J 7 bases, with 11 bases left between them.

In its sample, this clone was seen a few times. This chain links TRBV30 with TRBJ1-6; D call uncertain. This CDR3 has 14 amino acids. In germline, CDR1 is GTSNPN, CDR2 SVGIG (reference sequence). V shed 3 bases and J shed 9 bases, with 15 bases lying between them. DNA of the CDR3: TGTGCCTGGAGGTCCTCTCCCGTAGGTTCACCCCTCCACTTT. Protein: CAWRSSPVGSPLHF.

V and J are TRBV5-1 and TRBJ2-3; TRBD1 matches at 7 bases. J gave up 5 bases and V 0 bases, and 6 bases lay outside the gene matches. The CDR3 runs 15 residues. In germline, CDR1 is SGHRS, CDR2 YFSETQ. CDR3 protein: CASSLEGGYRDTQYF. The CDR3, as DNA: TGCGCCAGCAGCTTGGAAGGGGGCTATAGAGATACGCAGTATTTT.

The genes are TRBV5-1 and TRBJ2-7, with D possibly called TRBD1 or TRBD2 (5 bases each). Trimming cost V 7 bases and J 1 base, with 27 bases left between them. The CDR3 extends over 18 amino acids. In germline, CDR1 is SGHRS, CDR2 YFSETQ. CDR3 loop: CASGGTELGVPESYEQYF. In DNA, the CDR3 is TGCGCCAGCGGGGGTACAGAACTAGGCGTTCCAGAGTCCTACGAGCAGTACTTC.

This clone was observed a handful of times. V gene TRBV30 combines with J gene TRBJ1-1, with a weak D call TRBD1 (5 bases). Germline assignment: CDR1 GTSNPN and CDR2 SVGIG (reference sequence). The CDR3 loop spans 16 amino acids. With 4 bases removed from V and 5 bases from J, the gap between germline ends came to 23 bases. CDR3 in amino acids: CAWTSEGPPYSTEAFF. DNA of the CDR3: TGTGCCTGGACCTCTGAGGGACCTCCATACAGTACTGAAGCTTTCTTT.

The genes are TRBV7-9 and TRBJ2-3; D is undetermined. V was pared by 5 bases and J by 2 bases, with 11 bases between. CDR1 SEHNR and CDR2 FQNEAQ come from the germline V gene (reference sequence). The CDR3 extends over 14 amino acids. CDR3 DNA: TGTGCCAGCAGCAACGAAGGGTTCACAGATACGCAGTATTTT. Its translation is CASSNEGFTDTQYF.

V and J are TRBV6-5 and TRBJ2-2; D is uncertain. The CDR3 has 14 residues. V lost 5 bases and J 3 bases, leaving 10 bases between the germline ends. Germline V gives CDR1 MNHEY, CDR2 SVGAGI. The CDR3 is CASSGPGYTGELFF. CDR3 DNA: TGTGCCAGCAGTGGGCCCGGTTACACCGGGGAGCTGTTTTTT.

The chain's CDR3 is CASSSERVLNTEAFF. The CDR3 nucleotides read TGTGCCAGCAGCTCCGAGAGGGTCCTGAACACTGAAGCTTTCTTT. The chain employs TRBV7-2 and TRBJ1-1, with unresolved D. The germline V gene encodes CDR1 SGHTA and CDR2 FQGNSA. Trimming removed 4 bases from V and 0 bases from J, with 12 bases in between. This CDR3 contains 15 residues.

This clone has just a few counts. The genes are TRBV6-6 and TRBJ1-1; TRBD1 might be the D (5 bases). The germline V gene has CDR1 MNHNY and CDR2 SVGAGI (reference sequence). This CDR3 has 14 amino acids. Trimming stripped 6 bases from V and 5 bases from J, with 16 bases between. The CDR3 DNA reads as TGTGCCAGCAGCCCCGGACGGGGGAGAACTGAAGCTTTCTTT. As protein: CASSPGRGRTEAFF.

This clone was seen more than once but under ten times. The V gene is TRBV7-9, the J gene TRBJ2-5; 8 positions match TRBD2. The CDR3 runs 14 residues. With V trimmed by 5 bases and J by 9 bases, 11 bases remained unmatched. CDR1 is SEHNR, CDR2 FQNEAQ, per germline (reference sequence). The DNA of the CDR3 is TGTGCCAGCAGCCCGAGACGGGACGGGAGGGCCCAGTACTTC. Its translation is CASSPRRDGRAQYF.

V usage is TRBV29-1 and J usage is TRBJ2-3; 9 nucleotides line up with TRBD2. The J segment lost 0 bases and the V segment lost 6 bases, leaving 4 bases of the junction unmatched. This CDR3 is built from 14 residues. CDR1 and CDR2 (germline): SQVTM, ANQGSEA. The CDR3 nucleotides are TGCAGCGTGTCAACTAGCGGGAGCACAGATACGCAGTATTTT. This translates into CSVSTSGSTDTQYF.

The CDR3 DNA follows: TGCGCCAGCAGCCAACCCACGACTTCGAACACTGAAGCTTTCTTT. It codes for CASSQPTTSNTEAFF. The rearrangement joins TRBV4-1 to TRBJ1-1; D ambiguous. CDR1 is MGHRA and CDR2 is YSYEKL in the germline V gene. The V end lost 2 bases, the J end lost 1 base, and 11 bases lay between the germline ends. This CDR3 is built from 15 residues.

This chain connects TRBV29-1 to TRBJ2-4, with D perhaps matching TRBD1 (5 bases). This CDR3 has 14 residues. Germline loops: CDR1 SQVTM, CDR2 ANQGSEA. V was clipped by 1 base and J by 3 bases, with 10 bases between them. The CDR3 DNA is TGCAGCGTTGAAGGCAGGGTAGACAAAAACATTCAGTACTTC. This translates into CSVEGRVDKNIQYF.

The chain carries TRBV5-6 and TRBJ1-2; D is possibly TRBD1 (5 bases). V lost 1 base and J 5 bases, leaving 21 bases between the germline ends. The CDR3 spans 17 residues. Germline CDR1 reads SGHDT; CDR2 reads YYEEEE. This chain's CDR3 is CASSLLGEQGQSYGYTF. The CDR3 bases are TGTGCCAGCAGCTTGTTGGGGGAGCAGGGCCAAAGTTATGGCTACACCTTC.

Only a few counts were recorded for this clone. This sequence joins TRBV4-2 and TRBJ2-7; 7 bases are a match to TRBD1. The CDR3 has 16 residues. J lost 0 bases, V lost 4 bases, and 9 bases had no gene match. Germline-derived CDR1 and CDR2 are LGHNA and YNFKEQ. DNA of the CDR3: TGTGCCAGCAGCCCGACCCCGGGACAGTCCTCCTACGAGCAGTACTTC. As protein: CASSPTPGQSSYEQYF.

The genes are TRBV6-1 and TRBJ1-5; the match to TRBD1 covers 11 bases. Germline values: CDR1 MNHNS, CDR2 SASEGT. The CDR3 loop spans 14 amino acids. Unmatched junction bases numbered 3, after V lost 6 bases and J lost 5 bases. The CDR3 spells CASRRTGGDQPQHF. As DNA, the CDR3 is TGTGCCAGCAGAAGGACAGGGGGCGATCAGCCCCAGCATTTT.

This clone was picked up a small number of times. This chain's CDR3 is CASSSRYRHNSYEQYF. DNA for the CDR3: TGTGCCAGCAGTTCCCGTTACAGGCACAACTCCTACGAGCAGTACTTC. V is TRBV27 and J is TRBJ2-7, with a weak D call TRBD1 (5 bases). The CDR3 loop spans 16 amino acids. Per the germline V gene, CDR1 is MNHEY and CDR2 is SMNVEV (reference sequence). V was cut by 4 bases and J by 0 bases, with 16 bases left in between.

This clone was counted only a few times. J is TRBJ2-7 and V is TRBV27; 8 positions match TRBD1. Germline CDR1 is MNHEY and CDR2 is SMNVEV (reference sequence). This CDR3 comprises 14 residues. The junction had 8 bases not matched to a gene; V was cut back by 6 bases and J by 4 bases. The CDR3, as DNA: TGTGCCAGCAGCCCTGGACAGGGTCGGTACGAGCAGTACTTC. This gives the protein CASSPGQGRYEQYF.

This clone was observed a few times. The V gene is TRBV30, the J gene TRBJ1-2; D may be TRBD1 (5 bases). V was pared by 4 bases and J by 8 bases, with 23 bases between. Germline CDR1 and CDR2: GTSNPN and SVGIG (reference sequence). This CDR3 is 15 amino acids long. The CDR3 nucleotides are TGTGCCTGGACCCTTACCGGGTACAGGACGTCCGGCTACACCTTC. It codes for CAWTLTGYRTSGYTF.